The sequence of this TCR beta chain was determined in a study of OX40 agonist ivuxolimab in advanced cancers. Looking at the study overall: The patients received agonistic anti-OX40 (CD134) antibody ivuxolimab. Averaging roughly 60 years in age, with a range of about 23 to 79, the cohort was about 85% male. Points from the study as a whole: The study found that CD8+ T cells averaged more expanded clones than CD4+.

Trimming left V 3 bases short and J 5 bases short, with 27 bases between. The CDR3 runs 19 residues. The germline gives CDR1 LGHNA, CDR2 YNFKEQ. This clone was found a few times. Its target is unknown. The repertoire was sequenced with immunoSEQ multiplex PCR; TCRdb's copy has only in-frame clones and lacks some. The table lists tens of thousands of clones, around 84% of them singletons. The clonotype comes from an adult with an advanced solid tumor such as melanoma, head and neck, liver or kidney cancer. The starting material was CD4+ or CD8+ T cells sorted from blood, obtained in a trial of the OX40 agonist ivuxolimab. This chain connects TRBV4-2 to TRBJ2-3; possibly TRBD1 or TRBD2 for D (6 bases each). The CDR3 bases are TGTGCCAGCAGCCAGAGCGAAGGCCTCGGGGGCGGGGCCCTAGATACGCAGTATTTT. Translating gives CASSQSEGLGGGALDTQYF.